These 25 T cell receptor beta chains originate from one sample sequenced in a study of tumor-infiltrating lymphocytes in primary liver carcinoma (TCRdb year 2017). The data were produced on an Illumina HiSeq 2500. A constant-region primer and ProtoScript II reverse transcriptase were used to reverse-transcribe TCRbeta-specific cDNA from roughly 480 ng total RNA. TCRbeta libraries were built with three nested multiplex PCR rounds, a slightly modified ARM-PCR procedure. Multiplex TRBV1-TRBV30 forward primers and a Cbeta reverse primer were used in the first two PCR rounds, each of which was run for roughly 10 cycles. TCRdb itself trimmed the public reads at Q25 with fastp, ran MiXCR and retained productive beta chains. Each record represents a unique CDR3 protein, reported with the most common genes and DNA among its rows. The sample has about 310,000 distinct CDR3 sequences on record, approximately 65% of them singletons. Approximately 9.4% of the sample comes from the top ten.

TRIzol reagent was used to extract blood RNA from unsorted whole blood, while the DNeasy Blood & Tissue kit provided the germline DNA. The sequencing sample was made of peripheral blood. These receptors were obtained from a man aged 40-50 years with primary liver carcinoma and hepatitis B virus infection.

This clonotype was found a few times. A much larger clone lies a single base off, so this may be a read error. The chain links TRBV6-5 to TRBJ2-7; 7 bases line up with TRBD1. Germline assignment: CDR1 MNHEY and CDR2 SVGAGI. Unmatched junction bases numbered 6, after V lost 5 bases and J lost 8 bases. This CDR3 spans 12 amino acids. CDR3 coding DNA: TGTGCCAGCAGTGACAGGGTGTACAAGCAGTACTTC. As protein: CASSDRVYKQYF.

With regard to this clonotype: A much larger clone differs by one base, so this may be a read error. The gene calls are TRBV10-3 and TRBJ2-7; 13 bases align to TRBD2. J lost 2 bases, V lost 11 bases, and 12 bases had no gene match. The V gene's germline CDR1 is ENHRY and CDR2 SYGVKD. This CDR3 comprises 16 residues. The CDR3 protein is CAATGLAGELPYEQYF. The CDR3 region has the DNA TGTGCCGCCACCGGACTAGCGGGAGAGCTCCCCTACGAGCAGTACTTC.

This clonotype was seen many times. V usage is TRBV4-1 and J usage is TRBJ2-6; D is uncertain. CDR3 length: 19 residues. The V and J ends lost 3 bases and 2 bases respectively, with 20 bases between them. Looked up from germline, CDR1 is MGHRA and CDR2 is YSYEKL. In DNA, the CDR3 is TGCGCCAGCAGCCACGCTCAATTCGATCACGGCGCTGGGGCCAACGTCCTGACTTTC. Protein sequence: CASSHAQFDHGAGANVLTF.

V and J are TRBV10-3 and TRBJ1-5, with D unclear. CDR3 size: 11 residues. Trimming removed 10 bases at V and 5 bases at J, with 9 bases between. Germline V gene lookup returns CDR1 ENHRY and CDR2 SYGVKD. The chain's CDR3 is CATGEDQPQHF. In DNA, the CDR3 is TGTGCCACCGGAGAGGATCAGCCCCAGCATTTT.

This clonotype was observed a handful of times. The chain links TRBV7-8 to TRBJ2-7; 8 nucleotides match TRBD1. Trimming took 7 bases from V and 3 from J; bases not matched to a gene: 23. The CDR3 spans 19 residues. Germline CDR1 reads SGHVS; CDR2 reads FQNEAQ. This chain's CDR3 is CASTYSPLGQVMEHYEQYF. The CDR3 region has the DNA TGTGCCAGCACCTACTCCCCCCTGGGACAGGTCATGGAACACTACGAGCAGTACTTC.

A note on this clonotype: At one boundary the junction diverges from the germline segment, which might be a read error. The V and J genes are TRBV30 and TRBJ1-1; D unresolved. Germline CDR1 is GTSNPN and CDR2 is SVGIG (reference sequence). The CDR3 totals 12 residues. The CDR3 bases are TGTGCATGGAGAAGACTGAGCACTGAAGCTTTCTTT. It is translated as CAWRRLSTEAFF.

V gene TRBV5-4 combines with J gene TRBJ2-6, with D perhaps matching TRBD2 (6 bases). Germline V gene data show CDR1 as SGHNT and CDR2 as YYREEE (reference sequence). V was clipped by 2 bases and J by 3 bases, with 12 bases between them. CDR3 length equals 16 residues. The CDR3: CASSFSRRDGANVLTF. Here the CDR3 DNA reads TGTGCCAGCAGCTTTTCTCGGAGGGATGGGGCCAACGTCCTGACTTTC.

Points on this clonotype: Just one base apart from a much larger clone, this may be a read error. The chain combines TRBV12-3 or TRBV12-4 with TRBJ2-5, with no clear D. The CDR3 runs 13 residues. In nucleotides, the CDR3 is TGTGCCAGCAGTTCCACAGCACAAGAGTCCCAGTACTTC. Its protein is CASSSTAQESQYF.

The CDR3, as DNA: TGTGCCAGCAGTGAGCTGGTCCCCAATGAGGTGTTCTTC. Its translation: CASSELVPNEVFF. This rearrangement joins TRBV12-3 or TRBV12-4 to TRBJ2-1; D remains ambiguous. Trimming stripped 5 bases from V and 15 bases from J, with 20 bases between. The CDR3 length is 13 residues.

A word on this clonotype: This may stem from a read error, because a much larger clone lies one nucleotide away. This CDR3 is CALSAGAAADTQYF. The CDR3 coding sequence is TGTGCCCTCTCAGCGGGAGCTGCGGCAGATACGCAGTATTTT. The gene calls are TRBV6-1 and TRBJ2-3; TRBD2 agrees at 8 bases. Unmatched junction bases numbered 11, after V lost 11 bases and J lost 4 bases. The CDR3 runs 14 residues. CDR1 and CDR2 from the germline V gene are MNHNS and SASEGT.

The chain joins TRBV5-4 to TRBJ2-2, with a weak D call TRBD1 (5 bases). Per germline, CDR1 SGHNT and CDR2 YYREEE (reference sequence). V gave up 4 bases and J gave up 7 bases, with 11 bases separating them. The CDR3 consists of 13 residues. CDR3 protein: CASSGGQGGELFF. The CDR3 bases are TGTGCCAGCAGCGGTGGACAAGGCGGGGAGCTGTTTTTT.

This chain joins TRBV11-2 and TRBJ2-7; TRBD2 is a possible D gene (5 bases). Gene TRBJ2-5 matches the end of the DNA better, so the J call may be wrong. The CDR3 length is 15 residues. Looked up from germline, CDR1 is SGHAT and CDR2 is FQNNGV. In nucleotides, the CDR3 is TGTGCCAACAGTCGTTGGACTGGTCCCGCGGTGACCCAGTACTTC. It is translated as CANSRWTGPAVTQYF.

A note on this clonotype: The junction differs from germline at one of its ends, possibly a read error. This sequence joins TRBV5-1 and TRBJ2-7; possibly TRBD1 for D (6 bases). From germline, CDR1 is SGHRS and CDR2 YFSETQ. CDR3 length: 14 amino acids. The CDR3 protein is CAGSTTGIQYEQYF. In DNA, the CDR3 is TGCGCCGGCAGCACAACAGGGATCCAGTACGAGCAGTACTTC.

This clonotype was observed once. V and J are TRBV28 and TRBJ2-7, with 11 nucleotides matching TRBD2. Losses at the gene ends were 5 bases for V and 3 bases for J; bases not matched to a gene: 6. Germline CDR1 and CDR2: MDHEN and SYDVKM. The CDR3 consists of 15 residues. This chain's CDR3 is CASSLTSGSVYEQYF. CDR3 in DNA: TGTGCCAGCAGTCTCACTAGCGGGAGTGTCTACGAGCAGTACTTC.

This clonotype was seen only a few times. The junction differs from germline at one of its ends, possibly a read error. The genes are TRBV6-1 and TRBJ1-2; D not resolved. Germline assignment: CDR1 MNHNS and CDR2 SASEGT. The CDR3 contains 13 residues. CDR3 nucleotides: TGTGCCCGCAGTGCGGCCCGTGTTGATGGCTACACCTTC. Translating gives CARSAARVDGYTF.

A note on this clonotype: The final CDR3 position lacks the conserved phenylalanine or tryptophan, pointing to a likely read error. This chain connects TRBV7-9 to TRBJ1-5; D is possibly TRBD1 (6 bases). CDR3 length: 13 amino acids. With 8 bases removed from V and 5 bases from J, the gap between germline ends came to 13 bases. In germline, CDR1 is SEHNR, CDR2 FQNEAQ (reference sequence). The CDR3 region is CASGRDTYQPQHL. The CDR3 DNA reads as TGTGCCAGCGGCCGGGACACCTATCAGCCCCAGCATTTA.

The V and J genes are TRBV20-1 and TRBJ2-1, with D possibly TRBD2 on 5 matching bases. V was trimmed by 1 base and J by 5 bases, leaving 15 bases between them. Germline lookup yields CDR1 DFQATT and CDR2 SNEGSKA (reference sequence). The CDR3 loop spans 15 amino acids. The DNA of the CDR3 is TGCAGTGCTAGAGCCCCCGCACTAGGAAACAATGAGCAGTTCTTC. As protein: CSARAPALGNNEQFF.

Comment on this clonotype: This may be a read error: a much more frequent sequence differs by one nucleotide. The genes are TRBV29-1 and TRBJ1-4; TRBD1 aligns across 8 bases. CDR3 size: 14 residues. CDR1 SQVTM and CDR2 ANQGSEA come from the germline V gene. The CDR3 bases are TGCAGCGTAGACCAGGGGGCCGGGAGTGAAAAACTGTGTTTT. Encoded protein: CSVDQGAGSEKLCF.

About this clonotype itself: A clone one base away is much larger, so this may be a read error. The chain carries TRBV4-2 and TRBJ1-5; D is unresolved. CDR1 is LGHNA and CDR2 is YNFKEQ in the germline V gene. V was shortened by 0 bases and J by 2 bases, with 8 bases between the two germline ends. This CDR3 spans 15 amino acids. CDR3: CASSQEWRGNQPQHF. Written as DNA, the CDR3 is TGTGCCAGCAGCCAAGAGTGGAGGGGCAATCAGCCCCAGCATTTT.

Concerning this clonotype itself: This may be a read error, as it is one base from a much larger clone. This chain connects TRBV6-2 or TRBV6-3 to TRBJ2-1, with TRBD1 as a possible D gene (5 bases). The CDR3 is made up of 15 amino acids. The germline CDR1 and CDR2 sequences are MNHEY and SVGEGT. CDR3 bases: TGTGCCAGCAGTCCAAGGGGAAGCTCCTACAATGAGCTGTTCTTC. Protein sequence: CASSPRGSSYNELFF.

The CDR3 DNA sequence: TGCGCCAGCGGAGGCCCGTCACAGGGGGAGGGAGAGACCCAGTACTTC. It is translated as CASGGPSQGEGETQYF. The chain has TRBV5-1 and TRBJ2-5, with D perhaps TRBD1 (8 bases). The ends were cut back, 7 bases at V and 4 bases at J, with 23 bases in the middle. In germline, CDR1 is SGHRS, CDR2 YFSETQ. The CDR3 totals 16 residues.

The CDR3 is CASSLDLDRQTQYF. The CDR3 DNA reads TGTGCCAGCAGCTTAGACCTAGATCGTCAGACCCAGTACTTC. The chain recombines TRBV13 with TRBJ2-5; D is unresolved. Per the germline V gene, CDR1 is PRHDT and CDR2 is FYEKMQ (reference sequence). The CDR3 has 14 residues. Deletions cut 1 base from V and 6 bases from J, with 12 bases between.

This clonotype was seen many times. The rearrangement uses TRBV11-1 and TRBJ2-7; TRBD1 matches 10 bases. Germline trimming cut 1 base from V and 6 bases from J; bases unmatched to any gene: 6. CDR1 is SGHAT and CDR2 is FQDESV in the germline V gene (reference sequence). This CDR3 has 15 amino acids. The CDR3: CASSLGGQGVSEQYF. The DNA of the CDR3 is TGTGCCAGCAGCTTAGGTGGACAGGGGGTAAGCGAGCAGTACTTC.

Details on this clonotype: A read error may account for a junction end that differs from germline. This rearrangement joins TRBV11-2 to TRBJ2-2, with 11 bases identical to TRBD2. The germline CDR1 and CDR2 sequences are SGHAT and FQNNGV. This CDR3 contains 18 residues. The CDR3 DNA reads as TGTGCCAGCAGCTTAGATCCCGTGACTAGCGGGAACACCGGGGAGCTGTTATTT. Its protein product is CASSLDPVTSGNTGELLF. The complete variable domain, with remaining parts taken from reference TRBV11-2 and TRBJ2-2, reads EAGVAQSPRYKIIEKRQSVAFWCNPISGHATLYWYQQILGQGPKLLIQFQNNGVVDDSQLPKDRFSAERLKGVDSTLKIQPAKLEDSAVYLCASSLDPVTSGNTGELLFGEGSRLTVL.

This clonotype showed up just a few times. The gene calls are TRBV5-8 and TRBJ1-2; 8 bases agree with TRBD1. The germline gives CDR1 SGHTS, CDR2 YDEGEE. The CDR3 length is 13 residues. V gave up 0 bases and J gave up 5 bases; unmatched junction bases: 0. The CDR3 protein is CASSLGTGYGYTF. CDR3 nucleotides: TGTGCCAGCAGCTTGGGGACAGGGTATGGCTACACCTTC. The full variable domain, its missing parts supplied by reference TRBV5-8 and TRBJ1-2, is EAGVTQSPTHLIKTRGQQATLRCSPISGHTSVYWYQQALGLGLQFLLWYDEGEERNRGNFPPRFSGRQFPNYSSELNVNALELEDSALYLCASSLGTGYGYTFGSGTRLTVV.